This T cell receptor (beta chain) was identified in a study of PD-L1 blockade in urothelial cancer. About the study: Once treatment had started, blood was analyzed at 3 weeks (second dose) and again at 6 weeks. Blood samples contained a median about 150,000 T cells.

CDR3 length: 15 amino acids. Trimming took 3 bases from V and 3 from J, leaving 13 bases between them. Germline CDR1 and CDR2: MNHEY and SVGAGI. Patients' urothelial carcinoma was locally advanced or metastatic. Using immunoSEQ multiplex PCR, the repertoire was profiled, and TCRdb retains in-frame clones only, with some absent. The sample lists some 49,000 clones; roughly nine tenths were seen once. V is TRBV6-5 and J is TRBJ2-3; possible D gene TRBD1, 5 bases. The sequence derives from a man aged 55 to 70 with urothelial cancer. The source material was PBMCs, sampled around atezolizumab (anti-PD-L1) treatment. The DNA for the CDR3 is TGTGCCAGCAGTTATAGCAGGCAGGGTACAGATACGCAGTATTTT. Translating gives CASSYSRQGTDTQYF.